The 11 T cell receptor beta chains listed next were all sequenced from one sample in a study of T cells after yellow fever vaccination (dated by TCRdb to between 2018 and 2021). The library was obtained by 5' RACE. Sequencing was performed on an Illumina HiSeq 2500. Starting from the raw public reads, TCRdb applied fastp trimming at Q25, assembled clones with MiXCR and retained in-frame beta chains. Entries are consolidated by CDR3 protein sequence, retaining the most common genes and DNA. This sample comprises hundreds of thousands of distinct CDR3 sequences, about 12% of them detected only once. The ten largest clonotypes hold 15% of the sample. The treatment or condition tag for this specimen amounts to: live attenuated yellow fever vaccine strain. The sequencing here drew on PBMCs, taken on the day of the yellow fever booster vaccination. All receptors come from a man aged 30 to 45 who received the YFV17D yellow fever vaccine.

The chain joins TRBV10-3 to TRBJ1-3; 7 nucleotides match TRBD1. Germline CDR1 ENHRY, CDR2 SYGVKD. Unmatched junction bases numbered 1, after V lost 4 bases and J lost 4 bases. CDR3 size: 13 residues. As DNA, the CDR3 is TGTGCCATCAGTGTGGGACAGGGAAACACCATATATTTT. Amino acids: CAISVGQGNTIYF.

For this clonotype: An end of the junction differs from the germline gene, which may be a read error. This chain connects TRBV18 to TRBJ2-7; 12 bases align to TRBD2. The CDR3 covers 15 residues. Germline assignment: CDR1 KGHSH and CDR2 LQKENI. The CDR3 loop is CASSTPGLAGYEQYF. DNA for the CDR3: TGTGCCAGCTCAACACCGGGACTAGCGGGCTACGAGCAGTACTTC.

The V and J genes are TRBV5-1 and TRBJ2-3; D might be TRBD1 (5 bases). Germline CDR1 and CDR2: SGHRS and YFSETQ. The V and J ends lost 6 bases and 1 base respectively, with 9 bases between them. This CDR3 is built from 13 residues. The CDR3 loop reads CASTQTGTDTQYF. CDR3 coding DNA: TGCGCCAGCACCCAGACAGGCACAGATACGCAGTATTTT.

This clonotype was detected many times. The chain is built from TRBV7-9 and TRBJ2-7; TRBD1 matches 7 bases. The CDR3 runs 14 residues. CDR1 and CDR2 from the germline V gene are SEHNR and FQNEAQ (reference sequence). J was trimmed by 5 bases and V by 6 bases; bases with no gene match: 10. The CDR3 region is CASSQGDLTDEQYF. The CDR3 region has the DNA TGTGCCAGCAGTCAGGGGGATCTAACGGACGAGCAGTACTTC.

This clonotype was picked up a small number of times. This chain links TRBV6-2 or TRBV6-3 with TRBJ2-7, with D perhaps TRBD2 (5 bases). Germline CDR1 and CDR2: MNHEY and SVGEGT. This CDR3 contains 13 residues. The V end was cut by 3 bases, the J end by 7 bases, with 13 bases between. CDR3: CASSYGNSGEQYF. CDR3 DNA sequence: TGTGCCAGCAGTTATGGGAACTCGGGGGAGCAGTACTTC.

This clonotype came up a few times. The chain combines TRBV2 with TRBJ2-2; the match to TRBD2 covers 9 bases. Germline V gene lookup returns CDR1 SNHLY and CDR2 FYNNEI. The CDR3 sequence is 12 residues long. V shed 3 bases, J shed 14 bases, and the junction held 4 bases outside the gene matches. The CDR3 spells CASSDDSGSLFF. CDR3 coding DNA: TGTGCCAGCAGTGATGATAGCGGGAGCCTGTTTTTT. The whole variable domain, remainder taken from reference TRBV2 and TRBJ2-2, is EPEVTQTPSHQVTQMGQEVILRCVPISNHLYFYWYRQILGQKVEFLVSFYNNEISEKSEIFDDQFSVERPDGSNFTLKIRSTKLEDSAMYFCASSDDSGSLFFGEGSRLTVL.

V usage is TRBV20-1 and J usage is TRBJ2-7, with D possibly TRBD1 on 5 matching bases. CDR3 length: 14 amino acids. V lost 0 bases and J 2 bases, leaving 11 bases between the germline ends. Germline V lookup: CDR1 DFQATT, CDR2 SNEGSKA (reference sequence). This chain's CDR3 is CSARDGREPYEQYF. CDR3 DNA: TGCAGTGCTAGAGATGGCAGGGAACCCTACGAGCAGTACTTC.

The sample holds many counts of this clonotype. The chain is built from TRBV20-1 and TRBJ2-7; D might be TRBD2 (6 bases). With 5 bases removed from V and 5 bases from J, the gap between germline ends came to 10 bases. CDR1 and CDR2 (germline): DFQATT, SNEGSKA (reference sequence). The CDR3 length is 11 residues. Written as DNA, the CDR3 is TGCAGTGCTGGGGCGGGGAACGAGCAGTACTTC. It translates to CSAGAGNEQYF.

This clonotype was detected ten times or more. The chain has TRBV9 and TRBJ2-1, with 7 bases matching TRBD1. The CDR3 runs to 15 residues. Germline lookup yields CDR1 SGDLS and CDR2 YYNGEE. V lost 4 bases and J lost 7; bases outside the gene matches: 11. The CDR3 region is CASSNRDSVENEQFF. CDR3 DNA: TGTGCCAGCAGCAATCGGGACAGTGTGGAGAATGAGCAGTTCTTC.

This clonotype came up a few times. This chain links TRBV19 with TRBJ1-1; no reliable D call. Trimming removed 6 bases at V and 8 bases at J, with 19 bases between. From germline, CDR1 is LNHDA and CDR2 SQIVND (reference sequence). The length of the CDR3 is 14 residues. Here the CDR3 reads CASRSLNTKREAFF. The CDR3 DNA sequence: TGTGCCAGTAGGTCCCTAAACACCAAACGGGAAGCTTTCTTT.

This chain uses TRBV5-1 with TRBJ2-2; D not resolved. Trimming removed 2 bases at V and 2 bases at J, with 10 bases between. The CDR3 covers 15 residues. Germline V CDR1 and CDR2: SGHRS, YFSETQ. CDR3 region: CASSFSTANTGELFF. In DNA, the CDR3 is TGCGCCAGCAGCTTTTCAACGGCCAACACCGGGGAGCTGTTTTTT.